This T cell receptor (beta chain) was captured in a study of shared clonotypes between healthy human individuals. Here immunoSEQ multiplex PCR was the method, and the copy in TCRdb shows in-frame clones only, minus some. The sample has a few hundred thousand clones, about 96% seen once. Trimming removed 1 base at V and 4 bases at J, with 12 bases between. Germline CDR1 SGHKS, CDR2 YYEKEE (reference sequence). CDR3 length: 15 residues. This clone appeared a few times. Sequencing was carried out using memory CD8+ T cells sorted from blood. As to subset: CD45RO+ cells pooled with CCR7-negative TemRA cells. The receptor was isolated from a man aged 25-45 years in good health. This chain joins TRBV5-5 and TRBJ1-5, with D possibly matching TRBD1 (5 bases). CDR3 sequence reads: CASSLLWGENQPQHF. The CDR3 region has the DNA TGTGCCAGCAGCTTGCTGTGGGGGGAAAATCAGCCCCAGCATTTT.